The sequence of this TCR beta chain was determined in a study of CD8 T cells in ankylosing spondylitis. By quantitative 5'-RACE with molecular barcodes, the TCR beta libraries were made. TCRdb recomputed calls from the 5' RACE reads with MiXCR, one row per CDR3 protein. Of 450,000 to 550,000 distinct CDR3 sequences detected, approximately 5% appear once; the ten largest clones hold around 3.6%. The CDR3 is 13 residues long. Germline CDR1 SGHVS, CDR2 FQNEAQ. Deletions cut 3 bases from V and 6 bases from J, with 10 bases between. Points from the study as a whole: Disease-associated clones were CD8+ and fairly uncommon in peripheral blood. Reports say disease-linked clones showed up significantly more in matched ankylosing spondylitis synovial fluid. Blood of patients with ankylosing spondylitis appeared to be characterized by a TCR beta motif of roughly eight highly homologous variants.

This clonotype appeared many times. The antigen remains unidentified. The chain uses TRBV7-8 and TRBJ2-3, with TRBD2 as a possible D gene (6 bases). Material for sequencing was blood, either unsorted or a sorted T cell fraction (not recorded which). The sequence came from a male donor with ankylosing spondylitis. The CDR3 nucleotides are TGTGCCAGCAGCTTCGGGAGTGGTGATACGCAGTATTTT. Amino acid sequence: CASSFGSGDTQYF.